Sequencing of this T cell receptor beta chain was carried out in a study of somatic mutations in cytotoxic T cells in rheumatoid arthritis. Study-level findings and limits: An age-related increase in CD8+ clonality was seen in rheumatoid arthritis patients but not in healthy controls.

The table came from immunoSEQ multiplex PCR; TCRdb's copy has only in-frame clones and leaves some out. The sample carries approximately 5,200 clones, nearly 85% recorded once. Flow cytometry was used to check the purity of CD4+ and CD8+ cells, which had been isolated by positive magnetic bead selection. As for this clone: The target antigen is unknown.

This CDR3 is built from 16 residues. Germline V gives CDR1 SGHNT, CDR2 YYREEE (reference sequence). The V segment lost 4 bases and the J segment 9 bases; nucleotides outside the gene matches: 9. This chain joins TRBV5-4 and TRBJ2-1; 14 bases match TRBD2. The receptor was isolated from a woman aged 45 to 65 with rheumatoid arthritis. Sample: CD8+ T cells sorted from blood. CDR3 nucleotide sequence: TGTGCCAGCAGCCTTGAGACTAGCGGGGGGGCGGGTGAGCAGTTCTTC. Protein: CASSLETSGGAGEQFF. Drawing the rest from reference TRBV5-4 and TRBJ2-1, the complete variable domain is ETGVTQSPTHLIKTRGQQVTLRCSSQSGHNTVSWYQQALGQGPQFIFQYYREEENGRGNFPPRFSGLQFPNYSSELNVNALELDDSALYLCASSLETSGGAGEQFFGPGTRLTVL.